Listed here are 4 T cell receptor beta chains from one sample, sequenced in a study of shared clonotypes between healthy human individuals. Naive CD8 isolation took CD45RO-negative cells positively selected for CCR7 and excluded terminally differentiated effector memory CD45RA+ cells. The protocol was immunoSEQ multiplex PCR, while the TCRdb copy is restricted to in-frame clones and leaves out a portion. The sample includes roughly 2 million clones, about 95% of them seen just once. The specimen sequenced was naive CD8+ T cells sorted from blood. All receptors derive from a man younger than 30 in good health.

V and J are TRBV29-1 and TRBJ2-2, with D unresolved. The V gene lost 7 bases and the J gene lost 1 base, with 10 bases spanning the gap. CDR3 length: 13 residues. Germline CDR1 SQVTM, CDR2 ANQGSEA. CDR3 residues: CSGLILNTGELFF. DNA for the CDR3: TGCAGCGGACTTATTTTGAACACCGGGGAGCTGTTTTTT.

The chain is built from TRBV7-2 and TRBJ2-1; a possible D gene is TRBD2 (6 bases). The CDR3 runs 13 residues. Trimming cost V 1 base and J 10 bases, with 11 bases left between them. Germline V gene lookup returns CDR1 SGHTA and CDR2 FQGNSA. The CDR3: CASSLGFGGEQFF. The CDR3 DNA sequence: TGTGCCAGCAGCTTAGGATTTGGGGGGGAGCAGTTCTTC. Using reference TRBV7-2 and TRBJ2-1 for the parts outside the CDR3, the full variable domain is GAGVSQSPSNKVTEKGKDVELRCDPISGHTALYWYRQSLGQGLEFLIYFQGNSAPDKSGLPSDRFSAERTGGSVSTLTIQRTQQEDSAVYLCASSLGFGGEQFFGPGTRLTVL.

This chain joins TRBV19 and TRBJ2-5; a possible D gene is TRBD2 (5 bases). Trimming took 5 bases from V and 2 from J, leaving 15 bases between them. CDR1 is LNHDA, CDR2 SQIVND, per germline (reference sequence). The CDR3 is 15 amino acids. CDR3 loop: CASSDGYRTQETQYF. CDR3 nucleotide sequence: TGTGCCAGTAGTGACGGATATAGGACTCAAGAGACCCAGTACTTC.

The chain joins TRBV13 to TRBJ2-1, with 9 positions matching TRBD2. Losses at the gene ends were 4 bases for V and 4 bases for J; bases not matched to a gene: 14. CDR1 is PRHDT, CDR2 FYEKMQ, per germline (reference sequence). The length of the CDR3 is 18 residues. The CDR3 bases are TGTGCCAGCAGCTCGGATATAATAGCGGGAGAGCAGTACAATGAGCAGTTCTTC. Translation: CASSSDIIAGEQYNEQFF.